The TCR beta chain described here comes from a study of T cell responses to AZD1222 COVID-19 vaccine. Study-wide results and caveats: Repertoires were sampled only after the peak T cell response. There were mostly white British donors and more females than males, and clonal diversity was possibly underestimated. Spike-specific TCR repertoires showed rising breadth and depth after two AZD1222 doses. Vaccine-related CD4 TCRs covered spike, predominating at 160-218 and 743-854.

Assay used: immunoSEQ multiplex PCR; TCRdb lists only in-frame clones, some missing. The sample holds approximately 71,000 clones, 88% seen once. CDR1 is MGHRA and CDR2 is YSYEKL in the germline V gene. V shed 0 bases, J shed 4 bases, and the junction held 7 bases outside the gene matches. CDR3 length: 16 amino acids. A note on this clone: What it recognizes is unknown.

Sequences were derived from peripheral blood, sampled on day 0 of AZD1222 vaccination. V and J are TRBV4-1 and TRBJ1-2; 8 nucleotides align to TRBD1. The TCR sequence derives from an adult in good health. The CDR3 DNA reads TGCGCCAGCAGCCAAGATGAAACAGGGGGACGCTATGGCTACACCTTC. It translates to CASSQDETGGRYGYTF.